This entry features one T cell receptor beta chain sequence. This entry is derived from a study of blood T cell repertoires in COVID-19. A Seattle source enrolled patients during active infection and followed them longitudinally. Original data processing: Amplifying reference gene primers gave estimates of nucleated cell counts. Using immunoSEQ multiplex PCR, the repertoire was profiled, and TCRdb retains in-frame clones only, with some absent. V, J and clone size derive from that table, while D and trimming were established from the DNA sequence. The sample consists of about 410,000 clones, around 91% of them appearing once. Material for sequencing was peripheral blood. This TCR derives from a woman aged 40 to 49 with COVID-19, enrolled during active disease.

The CDR3 nucleotides read TGCAGCGTTGGCCAACTAGGGGAGGACGGCTACACCTTC. It is translated as CSVGQLGEDGYTF. The rearrangement links TRBV29-1 to TRBJ1-2, with D maybe TRBD1 (5 bases). CDR1 is SQVTM, CDR2 ANQGSEA, per germline. The CDR3 has 13 amino acids. V shed 4 bases and J shed 8 bases, with 17 bases lying between them.